The source of this T cell receptor beta chain is a study of blood T cell repertoires in COVID-19 (dated by TCRdb to between 2020 and 2021). Concerning the study at large: Samples from collaborators originated in the United States, Italy and Spain and spanned both the acute and convalescent phases of COVID-19. The material from the prospective study consisted of cDNA or gDNA derived from T cells, B-cell-depleted T cells, or PBMCs. The repertoires were made available in a free public database intended to serve as a resource for research on the immune response to SARS-CoV-2. Deeply sampled blood TCRbeta repertoires from subjects exposed to, actively infected with, or recovered from COVID-19 were included in the dataset. Nearly every sample came with metadata listing a de-identified subject ID, COVID-19 status, age in years and sex. HLA class I and class II types, where available, came from metadata supplied by the sample provider rather than from assay-based typing. The samples were drawn from two sources: the first 160 participants of the ongoing ImmuneRACE study, and 950 to 1,500 subjects contributed by 6 global collaborators. Summary of the overall study and its limitations: How much clinical and demographic metadata was included differed by source and by participant, and the metadata was provided uncurated.

The immunoSEQ Assay, a bias-controlled multiplex PCR, was used to amplify TCRbeta CDR3 regions from genomic DNA. In the authors' own workflow: The number of nucleated cells in each sample was estimated by amplification of reference gene primers within the assay. To quantify the absolute abundance of each unique TCRbeta CDR3 rearrangement, sequence reads were collapsed and filtered. For each sample, productive Simpson clonality was calculated by taking the square root of Simpson's diversity index across productive rearrangements. As stored in TCRdb, this immuneACCESS dataset retains in-frame rearrangements with V and J assigned. A fraction of the clones does not appear; measured against another copy, unresolved V genes explain less than half of the discrepancy, and the remainder lacks a known reason. The DNA was the basis for D and trimming; V, J and clone size are from that table. The sample contains 310,000 or so clones, about nine tenths of them found a single time. The top ten hold around 8.9% of the sample.

Remarks on this clone: Its cognate antigen has yet to be identified. One base away there is no much larger clone; base qualities are not given.

Participants in the prospective study were aged about 18 to 90 years, lived in 24 United States geographic areas, and enrolled through a virtual design. To assign participants to cohorts, the prospective study relied on clinical history that participants themselves reported in a screening survey and a study questionnaire. Recovered participants in ImmuneRACE Cohort 3 were defined as having two consecutive negative NP/OP PCR tests, clearance from a healthcare professional, or resolution of symptoms. In the prospective study, whole blood, serum and a nasopharyngeal or oropharyngeal swab were collected from each participant by mobile phlebotomists. Additional blood draws and questionnaires over an approximately two-month period could optionally be provided by prospective study participants. Prospective study blood samples were shipped either frozen or at room temperature before DNA extraction. Including cysteine and phenylalanine, the CDR3 has 14 amino acids. The read is trimmed to its CDR3 DNA, 42 bases read in frame from base 1. Trimming at the junction amounts to 3 bases on V and 7 bases on J, and the germline ends lie 10 bases apart. Looking up the germline V gene yields CDR1 ENHRY and CDR2 SYGVKD.

The rearranged segments are TRBV10-3 and TRBJ1-6; matching of 5 bases hints at TRBD1 as the D gene. The receptor was derived from a woman aged 18-29 years who had recovered from COVID-19. The material sequenced was PBMCs or T cells enriched from blood (not recorded which). The CDR3 reads CAISEPTANSPLHF. The nucleotides read TGTGCCATCAGTGAACCGACAGCAAATTCACCCCTCCACTTT.